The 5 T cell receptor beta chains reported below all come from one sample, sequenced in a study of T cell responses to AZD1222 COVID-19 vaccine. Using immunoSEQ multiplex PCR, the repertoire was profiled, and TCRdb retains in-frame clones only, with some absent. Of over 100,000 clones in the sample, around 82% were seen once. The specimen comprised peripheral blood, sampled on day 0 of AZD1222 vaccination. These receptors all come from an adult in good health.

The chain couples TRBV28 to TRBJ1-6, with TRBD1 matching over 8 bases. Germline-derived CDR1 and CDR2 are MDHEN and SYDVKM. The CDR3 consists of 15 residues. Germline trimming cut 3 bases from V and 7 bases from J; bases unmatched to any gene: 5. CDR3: CASSFSDRGNSPLHF. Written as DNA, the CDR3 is TGTGCCAGCAGTTTCTCAGACAGGGGAAATTCACCCCTCCACTTT.

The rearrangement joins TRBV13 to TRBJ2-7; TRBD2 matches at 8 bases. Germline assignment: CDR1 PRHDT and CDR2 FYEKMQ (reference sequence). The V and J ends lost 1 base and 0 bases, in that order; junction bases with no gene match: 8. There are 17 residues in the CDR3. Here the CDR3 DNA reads TGTGCCAGCAGCTTAGTAGGCCGGGCGGGAGGCTCCTACGAGCAGTACTTC. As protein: CASSLVGRAGGSYEQYF.

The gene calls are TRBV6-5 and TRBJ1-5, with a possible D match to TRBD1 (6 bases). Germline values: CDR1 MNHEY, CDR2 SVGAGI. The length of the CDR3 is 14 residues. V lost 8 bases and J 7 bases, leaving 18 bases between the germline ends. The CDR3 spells CASRERGAGQPQHF. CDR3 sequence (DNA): TGTGCCAGCCGCGAGCGGGGGGCTGGGCAGCCCCAGCATTTT.

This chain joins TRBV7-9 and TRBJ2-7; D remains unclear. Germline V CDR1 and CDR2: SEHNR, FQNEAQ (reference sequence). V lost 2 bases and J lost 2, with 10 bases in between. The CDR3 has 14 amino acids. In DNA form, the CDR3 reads TGTGCCAGCAGCTTATCAACAGCAACCTACGAGCAGTACTTC. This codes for CASSLSTATYEQYF.

This CDR3 reads CSVGFGANTEAFF. The CDR3 nucleotides read TGCAGCGTTGGTTTTGGGGCGAACACTGAAGCTTTCTTT. V usage is TRBV29-1 and J usage is TRBJ1-1; D is possibly TRBD1 (5 bases). The CDR3 runs 13 residues. CDR1 SQVTM and CDR2 ANQGSEA come from the germline V gene. Trimming cost V 4 bases and J 1 base, with 10 bases left between them.